This T cell receptor beta chain originates from a study of shared clonotypes between healthy human individuals. Study results and caveats: Sorted-subset sequencing was shown by rarefaction to be incomplete despite large depth. About 5% of naive CD4 clonotypes were shared across several donors.

Splitting the CD4+ cells yielded a CD45RA+ naive subset and a CD45RA-negative memory subset. Germline V gives CDR1 SGHNT, CDR2 YYREEE (reference sequence). Unmatched junction bases numbered 16, after V lost 5 bases and J lost 5 bases. The CDR3 has 17 amino acids. As for this clone: Its antigen is not identified.

The table came from immunoSEQ multiplex PCR; TCRdb's copy has only in-frame clones and leaves some out. The table shows 2 million to 3 million clones, with more than 90% occurring only once. The receptor comes from a man between 18 and 29 years old in good health. V gene TRBV5-4 combines with J gene TRBJ1-2; 9 bases line up with TRBD1. Sequenced input: naive CD4+ T cells sorted from blood. Specified subset: CD45RA+ positively selected. CDR3 nucleotides: TGTGCCAGCAGTCCTCCGGGACAGGGTTTGGTTGGGTATGGCTACACCTTC. Translation gives CASSPPGQGLVGYGYTF.